Sequencing of this T cell receptor (beta chain) was carried out in a study of T cell responses to AZD1222 COVID-19 vaccine. The CDR3 is 13 amino acids. The germline gives CDR1 SEHNR, CDR2 FQNEAQ (reference sequence). The V gene lost 8 bases and the J gene lost 2 bases, with 13 bases spanning the gap. Details on this clone: Its matching antigen is unknown.

Generated by immunoSEQ multiplex PCR, the TCRdb table keeps only in-frame clones and is missing some. In the table there are about 180,000 clones, approximately 94% of which are singletons. Study-level findings and limits: Females outnumbered males among donors, who were mostly white British; clonal diversity was possibly underestimated.

The V call is TRBV7-9, the J call TRBJ2-7, with D possibly being TRBD1 (5 bases). The starting material was peripheral blood, obtained 28 days after the second AZD1222 dose. The TCR sequence derives from an adult who received the AZD1222 COVID-19 vaccine. DNA of the CDR3: TGTGCCAGCGGGGTCCAGGGAACCTACGAGCAGTACTTC. Translated, it gives CASGVQGTYEQYF. Drawing the rest from reference TRBV7-9 and TRBJ2-7, the complete variable domain is DTGVSQNPRHKITKRGQNVTFRCDPISEHNRLYWYRQTLGQGPEFLTYFQNEAQLEKSRLLSDRFSAERPKGSFSTLEIQRTEQGDSAMYLCASGVQGTYEQYFGPGTRLTVT.